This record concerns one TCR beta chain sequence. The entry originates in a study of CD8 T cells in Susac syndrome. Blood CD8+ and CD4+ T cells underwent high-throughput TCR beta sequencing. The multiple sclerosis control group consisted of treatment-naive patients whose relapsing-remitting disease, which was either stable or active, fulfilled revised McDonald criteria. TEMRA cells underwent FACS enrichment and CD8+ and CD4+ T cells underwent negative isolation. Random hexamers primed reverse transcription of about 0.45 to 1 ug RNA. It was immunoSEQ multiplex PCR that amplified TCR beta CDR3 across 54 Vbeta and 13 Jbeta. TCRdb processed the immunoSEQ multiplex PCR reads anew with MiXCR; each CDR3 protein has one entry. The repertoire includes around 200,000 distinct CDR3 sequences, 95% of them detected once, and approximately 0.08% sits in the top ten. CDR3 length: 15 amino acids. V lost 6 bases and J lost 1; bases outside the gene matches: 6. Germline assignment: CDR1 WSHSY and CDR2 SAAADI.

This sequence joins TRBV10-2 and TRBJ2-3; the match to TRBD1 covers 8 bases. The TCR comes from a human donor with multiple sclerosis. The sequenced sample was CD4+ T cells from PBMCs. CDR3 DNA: TGCGCCAGCAGCGAGGACAGGGCCCGCACAGATACGCAGTATTTT. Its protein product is CASSEDRARTDTQYF.